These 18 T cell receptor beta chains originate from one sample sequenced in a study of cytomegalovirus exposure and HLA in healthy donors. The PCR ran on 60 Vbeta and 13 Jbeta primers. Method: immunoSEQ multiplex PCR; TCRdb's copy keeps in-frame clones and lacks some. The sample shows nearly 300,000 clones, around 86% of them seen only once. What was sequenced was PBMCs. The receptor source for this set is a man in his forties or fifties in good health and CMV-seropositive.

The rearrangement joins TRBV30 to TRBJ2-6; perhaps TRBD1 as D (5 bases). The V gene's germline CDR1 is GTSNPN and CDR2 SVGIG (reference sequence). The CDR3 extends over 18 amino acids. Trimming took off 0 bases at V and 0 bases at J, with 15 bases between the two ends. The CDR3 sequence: CAWSVLVTVASGANVLTF. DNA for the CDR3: TGTGCCTGGAGTGTCCTTGTGACAGTCGCCTCTGGGGCCAACGTCCTGACTTTC.

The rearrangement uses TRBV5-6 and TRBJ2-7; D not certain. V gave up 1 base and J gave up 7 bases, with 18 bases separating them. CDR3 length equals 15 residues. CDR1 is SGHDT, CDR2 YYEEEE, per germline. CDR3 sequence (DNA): TGTGCCAGCAGCTTGTGGCTAGTGTATGACTGGGAGCAGTACTTC. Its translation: CASSLWLVYDWEQYF. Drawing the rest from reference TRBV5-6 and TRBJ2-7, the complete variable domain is DAGVTQSPTHLIKTRGQQVTLRCSPKSGHDTVSWYQQALGQGPQFIFQYYEEEERQRGNFPDRFSGHQFPNYSSELNVNALLLGDSALYLCASSLWLVYDWEQYFGPGTRLTVT.

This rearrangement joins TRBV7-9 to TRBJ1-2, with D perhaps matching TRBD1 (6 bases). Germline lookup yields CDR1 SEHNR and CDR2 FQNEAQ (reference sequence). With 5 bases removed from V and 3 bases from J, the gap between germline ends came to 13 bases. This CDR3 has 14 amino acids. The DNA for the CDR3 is TGTGCCAGCAGCACCACAGGGAAGGACTATGGCTACACCTTC. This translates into CASSTTGKDYGYTF.

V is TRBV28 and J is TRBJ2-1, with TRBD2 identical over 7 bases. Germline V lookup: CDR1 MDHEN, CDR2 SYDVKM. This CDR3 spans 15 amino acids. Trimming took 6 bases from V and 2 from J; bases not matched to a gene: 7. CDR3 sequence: CASRPGGGAYNEQFF. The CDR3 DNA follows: TGTGCCAGCAGACCCGGTGGGGGGGCCTACAATGAGCAGTTCTTC.

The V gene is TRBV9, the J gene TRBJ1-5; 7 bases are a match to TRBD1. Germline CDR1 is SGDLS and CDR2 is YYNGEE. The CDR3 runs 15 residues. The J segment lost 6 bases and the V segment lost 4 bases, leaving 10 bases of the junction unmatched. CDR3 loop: CASSPLEGAGQPQHF. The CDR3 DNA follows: TGTGCCAGCAGCCCATTAGAGGGGGCCGGTCAGCCCCAGCATTTT.

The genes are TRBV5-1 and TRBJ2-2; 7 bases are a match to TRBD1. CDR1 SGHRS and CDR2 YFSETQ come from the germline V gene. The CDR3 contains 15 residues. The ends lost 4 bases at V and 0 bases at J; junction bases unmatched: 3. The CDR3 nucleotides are TGCGCCAGCAGCACCGGGACAGCGAACACCGGGGAGCTGTTTTTT. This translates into CASSTGTANTGELFF.

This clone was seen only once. In DNA form, the CDR3 reads TGTGCCAGCAGCTTACAAGGCACGAGGGACACTGAAGCTTTCTTT. Amino acid sequence: CASSLQGTRDTEAFF. The chain carries TRBV11-2 and TRBJ1-1, with D hard to call. The CDR3 contains 15 residues. Trimming shortened V by 2 bases and J by 3 bases, and 13 bases separated the two germline ends. The germline V gene has CDR1 SGHAT and CDR2 FQNNGV.

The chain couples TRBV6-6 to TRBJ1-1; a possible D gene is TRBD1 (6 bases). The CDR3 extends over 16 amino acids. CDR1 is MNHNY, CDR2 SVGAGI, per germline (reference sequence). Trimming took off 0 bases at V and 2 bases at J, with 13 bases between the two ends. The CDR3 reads CASSYSLGTPNTEAFF. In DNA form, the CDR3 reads TGTGCCAGCAGTTACTCCTTAGGGACACCTAACACTGAAGCTTTCTTT.

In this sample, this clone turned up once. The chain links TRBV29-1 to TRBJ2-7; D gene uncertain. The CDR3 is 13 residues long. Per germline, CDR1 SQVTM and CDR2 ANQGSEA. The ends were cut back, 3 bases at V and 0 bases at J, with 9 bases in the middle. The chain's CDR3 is CSVETRFSYEQYF. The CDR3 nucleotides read TGCAGCGTTGAGACGCGGTTCTCCTACGAGCAGTACTTC.

This chain's CDR3 is CASSLVSSGPYNEQFF. The DNA of the CDR3 is TGTGCCAGCAGCTTAGTGTCTAGCGGGCCCTACAATGAGCAGTTCTTC. J is TRBJ2-1 and V is TRBV7-2, with TRBD2 matching over 8 bases. Unmatched junction bases numbered 4, after V lost 1 base and J lost 2 bases. This CDR3 has 16 amino acids. The germline V gene has CDR1 SGHTA and CDR2 FQGNSA.

The CDR3 protein is CASSLVTSGWSYEQYF. Written as DNA, the CDR3 is TGCGCCAGCAGCTTGGTGACTAGCGGGTGGTCCTACGAGCAGTACTTC. This chain joins TRBV5-1 and TRBJ2-7, with TRBD2 matching 10 bases. The germline gives CDR1 SGHRS, CDR2 YFSETQ. The CDR3 contains 16 residues. Trimming at V came to 0 bases and at J to 1 base, leaving 4 bases not matched to a gene.

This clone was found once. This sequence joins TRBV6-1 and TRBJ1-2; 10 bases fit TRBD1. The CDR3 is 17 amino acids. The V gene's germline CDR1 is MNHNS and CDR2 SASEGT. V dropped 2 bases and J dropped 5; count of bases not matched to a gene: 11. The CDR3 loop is CASSELPGTGVLYGYTF. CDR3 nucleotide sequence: TGTGCCAGCAGTGAACTGCCCGGGACAGGGGTCTTATATGGCTACACCTTC.

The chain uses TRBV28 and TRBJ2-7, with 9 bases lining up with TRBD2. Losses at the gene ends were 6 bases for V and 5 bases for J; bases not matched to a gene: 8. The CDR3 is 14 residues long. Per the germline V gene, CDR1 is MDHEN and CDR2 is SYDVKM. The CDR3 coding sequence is TGTGCCAGCAGAGGGGAAGTAGCGGGAGACGAGCAGTACTTC. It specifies CASRGEVAGDEQYF.

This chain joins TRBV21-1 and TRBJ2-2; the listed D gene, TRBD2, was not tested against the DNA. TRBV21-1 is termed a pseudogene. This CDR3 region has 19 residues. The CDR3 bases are TGTGCCAGCAGCCACCGACTAGCGGGCGCTGTCCAGAACACCGGGGAGCTGTTTTTT. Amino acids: CASSHRLAGAVQNTGELFF.

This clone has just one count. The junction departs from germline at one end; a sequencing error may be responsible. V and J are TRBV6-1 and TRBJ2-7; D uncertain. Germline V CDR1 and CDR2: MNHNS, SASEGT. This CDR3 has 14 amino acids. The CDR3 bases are TGTGTCAGCACCATGGCAGCTAGCTCCTACGAGCAGTACTTC. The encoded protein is CVSTMAASSYEQYF.

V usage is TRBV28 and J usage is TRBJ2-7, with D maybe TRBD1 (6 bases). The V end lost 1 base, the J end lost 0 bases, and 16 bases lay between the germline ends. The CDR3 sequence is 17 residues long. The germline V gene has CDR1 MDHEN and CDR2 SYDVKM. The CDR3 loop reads CASSLLGRGTTSYEQYF. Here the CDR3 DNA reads TGTGCCAGCAGTTTATTAGGTAGGGGGACAACCTCCTACGAGCAGTACTTC.

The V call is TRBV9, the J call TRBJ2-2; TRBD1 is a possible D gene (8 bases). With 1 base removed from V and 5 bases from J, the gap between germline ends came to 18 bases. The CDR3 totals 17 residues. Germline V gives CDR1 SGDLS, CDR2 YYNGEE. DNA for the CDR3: TGTGCCAGCAGCGTAAACCCAGAACAGGGGGGGACCGGGGAGCTGTTTTTT. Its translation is CASSVNPEQGGTGELFF.

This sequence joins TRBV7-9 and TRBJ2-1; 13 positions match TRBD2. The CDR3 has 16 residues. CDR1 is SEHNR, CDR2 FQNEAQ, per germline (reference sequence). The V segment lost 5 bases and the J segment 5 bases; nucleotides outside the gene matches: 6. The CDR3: CASSPSGLAGDNEQFF. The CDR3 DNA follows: TGTGCCAGCAGCCCTTCTGGACTAGCGGGAGACAATGAGCAGTTCTTC.